Listed here are 16 T cell receptor gamma chains from one sample, sequenced in a study of gamma-delta T cells after stem cell transplantation. TCRdb re-called clones from the RT-PCR reads via CATT. The sample consists of under 900 gamma-chain clones, 11% of them appearing once. Sequencing was performed on gamma-delta T cells. These receptors were obtained from a human donor. It is not recorded whose cells these are; they may come from a transplant donor.

This chain connects TRGV4 to TRGJ1 or TRGJ2. The germline CDR1 and CDR2 sequences are EGSTGY and YDSYTSSV. The CDR3 loop spans 14 amino acids. Trimming at V came to 1 base and at J to 3 bases, leaving 6 bases not matched to a gene. CDR3: CATWDGPSYYKKLF. CDR3 DNA: TGTGCCACCTGGGATGGTCCGAGTTATTATAAGAAACTCTTT.

This clone is deemed large. A read error may be the cause here, since a much bigger clone is one base away. The identical CDR3 is also encoded by other nucleotide sequences in the sample. The chain has TRGV9 and TRGJP. The length of the CDR3 is 16 residues. V was clipped by 0 bases and J by 7 bases; unmatched bases: 3. Germline CDR1 and CDR2: GITISATS and ISYDGTV (reference sequence). CDR3 in amino acids: CALWEVHELGKKIKVF. Written as DNA, the CDR3 is TGTGCCTTGTGGGAGGTGCACGAGTTGGGCAAAAAAATCAAGGTATTT.

As concerns this clone: The TCRdb record carries a much larger clone's protein, which differs from this DNA's translation at residue 14; a read error is the likely cause, and the protein listed here is the DNA translation. The chain uses TRGV9 and TRGJP. Germline-derived CDR1 and CDR2 are GITISATS and ISYDGTV (reference sequence). CDR3 size: 16 residues. This CDR3 is CALWDLEELGKKIEVF. CDR3 in DNA: TGTGCCTTGTGGGACCTGGAAGAGTTGGGCAAAAAAATCGAGGTATTT.

Concerning this clone itself: A single base separates this from a much larger clone, so it may be a read error. At the DNA level, this CDR3 is encoded by other sequences in the same sample as well. The CDR3 coding sequence is TGTGCCCTGTGGGAGGTGCAGGGGGAGTTGGGCAAAAAAATCAAGGTATTT. Amino acid sequence: CALWEVQGELGKKIKVF. The chain joins TRGV9 to TRGJP. The CDR3 contains 17 residues. Germline lookup yields CDR1 GITISATS and CDR2 ISYDGTV (reference sequence).

This clone rates as large. The V and J genes are TRGV9 and TRGJ1 or TRGJ2. This CDR3 comprises 14 residues. Germline assignment: CDR1 GITISATS and CDR2 ISYDGTV (reference sequence). The V gene end was trimmed by 4 bases and the J gene end by 6 bases; junction bases not matched to a gene: 12. CDR3 nucleotides: TGTGCCTTGTGGGAAAAAATTAGAGGTTATAAGAAACTCTTT. Its translation: CALWEKIRGYKKLF.

By sample fraction, this clone is large. V usage is TRGV9 and J usage is TRGJP. The CDR3 runs 16 residues. In germline, CDR1 is GITISATS, CDR2 ISYDGTV (reference sequence). V was clipped by 4 bases and J by 4 bases; unmatched bases: 4. Written as DNA, the CDR3 is TGTGCCTTGTGGGACTCACAAGAGTTGGGCAAAAAAATCAAGGTATTT. It yields the protein CALWDSQELGKKIKVF.

In its sample, this clone is large. V usage is TRGV9 and J usage is TRGJP. Germline loops: CDR1 GITISATS, CDR2 ISYDGTV (reference sequence). V gave up 1 base and J gave up 4 bases; unmatched junction bases: 10. The CDR3 spans 19 residues. CDR3: CALWEVIPGQELGKKIKVF. Here the CDR3 DNA reads TGTGCCTTGTGGGAGGTCATTCCCGGACAAGAGTTGGGCAAAAAAATCAAGGTATTT.

Worth noting for this clone: Only one base separates this from a far larger clonotype, so it likely reflects a read error. The chain employs TRGV9 and TRGJ1 or TRGJ2. The CDR3 has 18 amino acids. The V and J ends lost 2 bases and 3 bases, in that order; junction bases with no gene match: 19. Germline CDR1 reads GITISATS; CDR2 reads ISYDGTV (reference sequence). The CDR3 nucleotides read TGTGCCTTGTGGGAGGCCTATCGCCGGGCCTTGAGTTATTATAAGAAACTCTTT. It codes for CALWEAYRRALSYYKKLF.

This clone was seen a few times. The chain employs TRGV9 and TRGJP. Trimming cost V 0 bases and J 5 bases; bases outside gene matches: 7. This CDR3 comprises 18 residues. CDR1 is GITISATS, CDR2 ISYDGTV, per germline (reference sequence). The chain's CDR3 is CALWEVRGKELGKKIKVF. DNA for the CDR3: TGTGCCTTGTGGGAGGTGCGCGGGAAAGAGTTGGGCAAAAAAATCAAGGTATTT.

Details on this clone: A far larger clone differs by one base, so this is likely a read error. The genes are TRGV9 and TRGJP. From germline, CDR1 is GITISATS and CDR2 ISYDGTV (reference sequence). The CDR3 has 16 residues. The CDR3 region has the DNA TGTGCCTTGTGGGACCTGGAAGAGTTGGGCAAAAAAGTCAAGGTATTT. Its protein is CALWDLEELGKKVKVF.

Worth noting for this clone: The junction departs from the called germline gene at one end, perhaps through a read error. Here the CDR3 DNA reads TGTGCCTTGTGGGAGCCACTCAAGTTGGGCAAAAAAAGCAAGGTATTT. The encoded protein is CALWEPLKLGKKSKVF. The genes are TRGV9 and TRGJP. This CDR3 is 16 amino acids long. Germline CDR1 is GITISATS and CDR2 is ISYDGTV (reference sequence).

The V gene is TRGV9, the J gene TRGJP. CDR3 length equals 15 residues. CDR1 and CDR2 from the germline V gene are GITISATS and ISYDGTV (reference sequence). The V and J ends lost 6 bases and 6 bases, in that order; junction bases with no gene match: 5. The CDR3 loop is CALWRTELGKKIKVF. The CDR3 coding sequence is TGTGCCTTGTGGAGAACAGAGTTGGGCAAAAAAATCAAGGTATTT.

For this clone: A read error is possible here, since a much larger clone lies one base away. The chain employs TRGV9 and TRGJ1 or TRGJ2. The germline V gene encodes CDR1 GITISATS and CDR2 ISYDGTV (reference sequence). This CDR3 is 13 amino acids long. J gave up 3 bases and V 3 bases, and 5 bases lay outside the gene matches. In nucleotides, the CDR3 is TGTGCCTTGTGGGAGATCCTTTATTATAAGAAACTCTTT. It translates to CALWEILYYKKLF.

This CDR3 is CALWEIKELGKKIKVF. CDR3 coding DNA: TGTGCCTTGTGGGAGATAAAAGAGTTGGGCAAAAAAATCAAGGTATTT. V gene TRGV9 combines with J gene TRGJP. The CDR3 sequence is 16 residues long. CDR1 and CDR2 from the germline V gene are GITISATS and ISYDGTV (reference sequence). After removal of 3 bases from V and 5 bases from J, the junction contained 4 bases not matched to a gene.

This chain uses TRGV9 with TRGJP. The V segment lost 0 bases and the J segment 11 bases; nucleotides outside the gene matches: 7. The CDR3 has 16 amino acids. CDR1 GITISATS and CDR2 ISYDGTV come from the germline V gene (reference sequence). DNA for the CDR3: TGTGCCTTGTGGGAGGTGTTTATGATGGGCAAAAAAATCAAGGTATTT. Amino acids: CALWEVFMMGKKIKVF.

This clone was picked up a small number of times. The rearrangement joins TRGV9 to TRGJ1 or TRGJ2. CDR3 length equals 11 residues. V shed 4 bases and J 8 bases; nucleotides not matched to a gene: 5. Looked up from germline, CDR1 is GITISATS and CDR2 is ISYDGTV (reference sequence). CDR3 nucleotides: TGTGCCTTGTGGGAATATCATAAGAAACTCTTT. This gives the protein CALWEYHKKLF.